One and the same sample provided the 27 T cell receptor beta chains below, sequenced in a study of OX40 agonist ivuxolimab in advanced cancers. Repertoires were generated with immunoSEQ multiplex PCR, while TCRdb's copy carries only in-frame clones and drops some. Of roughly 17,000 clones in the sample, roughly 75% were seen once. Sequences were derived from CD4+ or CD8+ T cells sorted from blood, sampled in a trial of the OX40 agonist ivuxolimab. The receptors were gathered from an adult with an advanced solid tumor such as melanoma, head and neck, liver or kidney cancer.

The gene calls are TRBV28 and TRBJ2-7; D tentatively reads TRBD1 or TRBD2 (5 bases each). Trimming took off 3 bases at V and 6 bases at J, with 18 bases between the two ends. Looked up from germline, CDR1 is MDHEN and CDR2 is SYDVKM. This CDR3 contains 15 residues. This CDR3 reads CASSFQGSGRFEQYF. CDR3 nucleotides: TGTGCCAGCAGTTTTCAGGGAAGCGGTCGTTTCGAGCAGTACTTC. Based on the CDR3 plus reference TRBV28 and TRBJ2-7, the full variable domain is DVKVTQSSRYLVKRTGEKVFLECVQDMDHENMFWYRQDPGLGLRLIYFSYDVKMKEKGDIPEGYSVSREKKERFSLILESASTNQTSMYLCASSFQGSGRFEQYFGPGTRLTVT.

The chain couples TRBV7-9 to TRBJ2-7; D call uncertain. This CDR3 region has 11 residues. The V gene lost 1 base and the J gene lost 5 bases, with 3 bases spanning the gap. In germline, CDR1 is SEHNR, CDR2 FQNEAQ (reference sequence). CDR3 loop: CASSLDDEQYF. CDR3 sequence (DNA): TGTGCCAGCAGCTTAGACGACGAGCAGTACTTC.

In its sample, this clone was seen a few times. The chain is built from TRBV7-9 and TRBJ1-5; TRBD1 is a possible D gene (6 bases). This CDR3 spans 15 amino acids. Germline lookup yields CDR1 SEHNR and CDR2 FQNEAQ (reference sequence). V dropped 1 base and J dropped 4 bases, with 11 bases sitting between them. The CDR3 spells CASSLDWTVNQPQHF. CDR3 nucleotides: TGTGCCAGCAGCTTAGACTGGACAGTTAATCAGCCCCAGCATTTT.

This chain uses TRBV19 with TRBJ1-5; D gene uncertain. V was pared by 6 bases and J by 4 bases, with 13 bases between. The CDR3 runs to 14 residues. The germline gives CDR1 LNHDA, CDR2 SQIVND (reference sequence). The CDR3 protein is CASSDIQTNQPQHF. For the CDR3, the DNA is TGTGCCAGTAGCGATATACAGACAAATCAGCCCCAGCATTTT.

This clone has a handful of counts. This rearrangement joins TRBV11-2 to TRBJ2-2, with 7 bases identical to TRBD2. The CDR3 has 15 amino acids. Trimming took 5 bases from V and 5 from J; bases not matched to a gene: 8. Germline-derived CDR1 and CDR2 are SGHAT and FQNNGV. CDR3 nucleotide sequence: TGTGCCAGCAGCCTCTTGGGGGGAGGGACCGGGGAGCTGTTTTTT. It encodes CASSLLGGGTGELFF.

CDR3 nucleotide sequence: TGCAGCGTCCTCAAGGGGGCGGGAGAGACCCAGTACTTC. Translated, it gives CSVLKGAGETQYF. The chain combines TRBV29-1 with TRBJ2-5, with TRBD1 identical over 7 bases. The CDR3 contains 13 residues. The germline V gene encodes CDR1 SQVTM and CDR2 ANQGSEA. Unmatched junction bases numbered 8, after V lost 6 bases and J lost 4 bases.

The gene calls are TRBV5-1 and TRBJ2-7; 9 nucleotides line up with TRBD2. This CDR3 spans 16 amino acids. Trimming removed 4 bases from V and 5 bases from J; junction bases left unmatched: 13. The germline V gene encodes CDR1 SGHRS and CDR2 YFSETQ. The CDR3 DNA sequence: TGCGCCAGCAGCCCCTCCTTTCCTGCGGGAGGGAACGAGCAGTACTTC. Translation: CASSPSFPAGGNEQYF. The full variable domain, with the rest looked up from reference TRBV5-1 and TRBJ2-7, is KAGVTQTPRYLIKTRGQQVTLSCSPISGHRSVSWYQQTPGQGLQFLFEYFSETQRNKGNFPGRFSGRQFSNSRSEMNVSTLELGDSALYLCASSPSFPAGGNEQYFGPGTRLTVT.

CDR3 protein: CASSIQGWGQPQHF. In nucleotides, the CDR3 is TGTGCCAGTAGTATTCAGGGTTGGGGTCAGCCCCAGCATTTT. The rearrangement joins TRBV19 to TRBJ1-5, with D maybe TRBD1 (5 bases). Germline CDR1 and CDR2: LNHDA and SQIVND (reference sequence). The V end was cut by 3 bases, the J end by 6 bases, with 12 bases between. The CDR3 sequence is 14 residues long.

This clone is a singleton in its sample. The rearrangement uses TRBV10-3 and TRBJ1-1; perhaps TRBD1 as D (5 bases). Germline CDR1 is ENHRY and CDR2 is SYGVKD. The CDR3 contains 13 residues. Trimming cost V 9 bases and J 5 bases, with 16 bases left between them. Here the CDR3 DNA reads TGTGCCATTAGCATCGGGGCGGGGACTGAAGCTTTCTTT. It specifies CAISIGAGTEAFF.

The J gene is TRBJ2-2, the V gene TRBV5-4, with 7 bases matching TRBD2. This CDR3 is 14 amino acids long. Germline CDR1 SGHNT, CDR2 YYREEE (reference sequence). The J segment lost 6 bases and the V segment lost 2 bases, leaving 4 bases of the junction unmatched. The CDR3 here is CASSFGTNAGELFF. The CDR3 DNA sequence: TGTGCCAGCAGCTTTGGGACTAATGCCGGGGAGCTGTTTTTT.

The genes are TRBV11-2 and TRBJ2-5, with 15 positions matching TRBD2. Trimming took 5 bases from V and 5 from J; bases not matched to a gene: 6. Germline CDR1 SGHAT, CDR2 FQNNGV. The CDR3 sequence is 16 residues long. CDR3 sequence (DNA): TGTGCCAGCAGCCCGCTGGGACTAGCGGGAGGCGAGACCCAGTACTTC. Protein product: CASSPLGLAGGETQYF.

The chain joins TRBV19 to TRBJ1-5; D unresolved. This CDR3 has 14 residues. Germline V lookup: CDR1 LNHDA, CDR2 SQIVND (reference sequence). V lost 9 bases to trimming and J lost 1 base, with 13 bases between them. The CDR3 reads CASLRTGSNQPQHF. CDR3 DNA: TGTGCCAGCCTCCGGACGGGAAGCAATCAGCCCCAGCATTTT.

This clone was found a few times. The chain links TRBV7-6 to TRBJ2-7; weak D call: TRBD1 (5 bases). Germline lookup yields CDR1 SGHVS and CDR2 FNYEAQ. The CDR3 covers 16 residues. The germline V and J ends were trimmed by 5 bases and 4 bases, with 21 bases remaining between them. The CDR3 region has the DNA TGTGCCAGCAGCCCATCGTCCCCGGACACAAGTTACGAGCAGTACTTC. Protein sequence: CASSPSSPDTSYEQYF. Based on the CDR3 plus reference TRBV7-6 and TRBJ2-7, the full variable domain is GAGVSQSPRYKVTKRGQDVALRCDPISGHVSLYWYRQALGQGPEFLTYFNYEAQQDKSGLPNDRFSAERPEGSISTLTIQRTEQRDSAMYRCASSPSSPDTSYEQYFGPGTRLTVT.

The chain links TRBV7-8 to TRBJ2-7; 9 bases match TRBD1. V lost 3 bases and J lost 1; bases outside the gene matches: 4. CDR1 SGHVS and CDR2 FQNEAQ come from the germline V gene. The CDR3 consists of 15 residues. DNA of the CDR3: TGTGCCAGCAGCTTTACAGGGGGCTGGTCCTACGAGCAGTACTTC. It specifies CASSFTGGWSYEQYF. The variable domain in full, completed from reference TRBV7-8 and TRBJ2-7, reads GAGVSQSPRYKVAKRGQDVALRCDPISGHVSLFWYQQALGQGPEFLTYFQNEAQLDKSGLPSDRFFAERPEGSVSTLKIQRTQQEDSAVYLCASSFTGGWSYEQYFGPGTRLTVT.

The rearrangement joins TRBV7-9 to TRBJ2-7; 7 bases line up with TRBD1. CDR3 length equals 14 residues. With 1 base clipped from V and 3 bases from J, the junction kept 3 bases outside the gene matches. Per the germline V gene, CDR1 is SEHNR and CDR2 is FQNEAQ (reference sequence). Written as DNA, the CDR3 is TGTGCCAGCAGCTTAGAGGCAGGGGGCTACGAGCAGTACTTC. Translated, it gives CASSLEAGGYEQYF.

The chain has TRBV30 and TRBJ1-2, with TRBD1 identical over 11 bases. CDR1 is GTSNPN and CDR2 is SVGIG in the germline V gene (reference sequence). J was trimmed by 7 bases and V by 1 base; bases with no gene match: 2. The CDR3 consists of 13 residues. CDR3 sequence reads: CAWSGGTGGGYTF. The CDR3 DNA sequence: TGTGCCTGGAGTGGGGGGACAGGGGGTGGCTACACCTTC.

This clone was found a few times. This chain uses TRBV29-1 with TRBJ1-2; D perhaps matches TRBD1 (6 bases). The CDR3 is made up of 13 amino acids. CDR1 is SQVTM, CDR2 ANQGSEA, per germline. The CDR3 nucleotides are TGCCTTGGAAAGGACAGCGTTAACTATGGCTACACCTTC. This encodes CLGKDSVNYGYTF. Supplemented by reference TRBV29-1 and TRBJ1-2, the full variable domain reads SAVISQKPSRDICQRGTSLTIQCQVDSQVTMMFWYRQQPGQSLTLIATANQGSEATYESGFVIDKFPISRPNLTFSTLTVSNMSPEDSSIYLCLGKDSVNYGYTFGSGTRLTVV.

The chain uses TRBV4-1 and TRBJ2-7; 9 bases align to TRBD2. This CDR3 region has 16 residues. J was trimmed by 4 bases and V by 4 bases; bases with no gene match: 11. Germline lookup yields CDR1 MGHRA and CDR2 YSYEKL. The CDR3 spells CASSRTLSGGTYEQYF. The CDR3 nucleotides are TGCGCCAGCAGCCGTACACTTAGCGGGGGAACGTACGAGCAGTACTTC.

This clone turned up a few times. The chain combines TRBV7-2 with TRBJ2-7, with TRBD1 as a possible D gene (6 bases). Trimming removed 2 bases at V and 4 bases at J, with 9 bases between. Looked up from germline, CDR1 is SGHTA and CDR2 is FQGNSA. The CDR3 runs to 13 residues. CDR3 DNA: TGTGCCAGCAGCTTACAGGGGCTGTACGAGCAGTACTTC. This gives the protein CASSLQGLYEQYF.

The rearrangement uses TRBV28 and TRBJ2-6, with unresolved D. CDR3 length: 16 amino acids. The V gene's germline CDR1 is MDHEN and CDR2 SYDVKM. V shed 2 bases and J shed 4 bases, with 12 bases lying between them. Here the CDR3 DNA reads TGTGCCAGCAGTTTAGGAAAGGTATCCGGGGCCAACGTCCTGACTTTC. It specifies CASSLGKVSGANVLTF.

The rearrangement uses TRBV4-1 and TRBJ1-3; no firm D call. The CDR3 contains 13 residues. Germline V gives CDR1 MGHRA, CDR2 YSYEKL. V dropped 6 bases and J dropped 0 bases, with 6 bases sitting between them. The DNA of the CDR3 is TGCGCCAGCAGTCTATACTCTGGAAACACCATATATTTT. Encoded protein: CASSLYSGNTIYF.

This chain links TRBV11-3 with TRBJ2-5; D is uncertain. Germline V gene sequence: CDR1 SGHNT, CDR2 YENEEA. The CDR3 is 15 amino acids. Trimming pared 0 bases from V and 5 bases from J, leaving 13 bases between. Written as DNA, the CDR3 is TGTGCCAGCAGCTTAGATCGAACCGAAGAGGAGACCCAGTACTTC. Translated, it gives CASSLDRTEEETQYF. Using reference TRBV11-3 and TRBJ2-5 for the parts outside the CDR3, the full variable domain is EAGVVQSPRYKIIEKKQPVAFWCNPISGHNTLYWYLQNLGQGPELLIRYENEEAVDDSQLPKDRFSAERLKGVDSTLKIQPAELGDSAVYLCASSLDRTEEETQYFGPGTRLLVL.

This clone appeared many times. This CDR3 is CASSWQNMNTEAFF. The CDR3 DNA reads as TGTGCCAGCAGTTGGCAGAACATGAACACTGAAGCTTTCTTT. The gene calls are TRBV28 and TRBJ1-1; D unresolved. Germline values: CDR1 MDHEN, CDR2 SYDVKM. Trimming removed 4 bases at V and 0 bases at J, with 9 bases between. CDR3 length: 14 amino acids.

J is TRBJ1-1 and V is TRBV19; D uncertain. Trimming took off 5 bases at V and 4 bases at J, with 11 bases between the two ends. The CDR3 has 13 residues. In germline, CDR1 is LNHDA, CDR2 SQIVND (reference sequence). Here the CDR3 DNA reads TGTGCCAGTAGTCCCTCCGGGTTCACTGAAGCTTTCTTT. This sequence encodes CASSPSGFTEAFF.

V usage is TRBV6-4 and J usage is TRBJ2-1, with D tentatively TRBD2 (6 bases). V lost 5 bases and J 8 bases, leaving 16 bases between the germline ends. CDR1 MRHNA and CDR2 SNTAGT come from the germline V gene. The CDR3 sequence is 14 residues long. The CDR3 sequence: CASSQWTGAYEQFF. In DNA form, the CDR3 reads TGTGCCAGCAGTCAGTGGACGGGAGCATATGAGCAGTTCTTC.

The DNA of the CDR3 is TGTGCCAGCAGTTACGCAGGGGACATATACAATGAGCAGTTCTTC. It encodes CASSYAGDIYNEQFF. This chain uses TRBV6-5 with TRBJ2-1; TRBD1 might be the D (6 bases). Germline CDR1 and CDR2: MNHEY and SVGAGI. V dropped 2 bases and J dropped 4 bases, with 12 bases sitting between them. This CDR3 region has 15 residues.

Sample share makes this clone medium-sized. The chain uses TRBV6-4 and TRBJ2-1; D is perhaps TRBD2 (6 bases). Germline V gene lookup returns CDR1 MRHNA and CDR2 SNTAGT. V gave up 3 bases and J gave up 9 bases, with 18 bases separating them. The CDR3 is made up of 15 amino acids. The CDR3 reads CASSESAGPEGEQFF. CDR3 bases: TGTGCCAGCAGTGAGTCCGCGGGACCCGAGGGTGAGCAGTTCTTC.